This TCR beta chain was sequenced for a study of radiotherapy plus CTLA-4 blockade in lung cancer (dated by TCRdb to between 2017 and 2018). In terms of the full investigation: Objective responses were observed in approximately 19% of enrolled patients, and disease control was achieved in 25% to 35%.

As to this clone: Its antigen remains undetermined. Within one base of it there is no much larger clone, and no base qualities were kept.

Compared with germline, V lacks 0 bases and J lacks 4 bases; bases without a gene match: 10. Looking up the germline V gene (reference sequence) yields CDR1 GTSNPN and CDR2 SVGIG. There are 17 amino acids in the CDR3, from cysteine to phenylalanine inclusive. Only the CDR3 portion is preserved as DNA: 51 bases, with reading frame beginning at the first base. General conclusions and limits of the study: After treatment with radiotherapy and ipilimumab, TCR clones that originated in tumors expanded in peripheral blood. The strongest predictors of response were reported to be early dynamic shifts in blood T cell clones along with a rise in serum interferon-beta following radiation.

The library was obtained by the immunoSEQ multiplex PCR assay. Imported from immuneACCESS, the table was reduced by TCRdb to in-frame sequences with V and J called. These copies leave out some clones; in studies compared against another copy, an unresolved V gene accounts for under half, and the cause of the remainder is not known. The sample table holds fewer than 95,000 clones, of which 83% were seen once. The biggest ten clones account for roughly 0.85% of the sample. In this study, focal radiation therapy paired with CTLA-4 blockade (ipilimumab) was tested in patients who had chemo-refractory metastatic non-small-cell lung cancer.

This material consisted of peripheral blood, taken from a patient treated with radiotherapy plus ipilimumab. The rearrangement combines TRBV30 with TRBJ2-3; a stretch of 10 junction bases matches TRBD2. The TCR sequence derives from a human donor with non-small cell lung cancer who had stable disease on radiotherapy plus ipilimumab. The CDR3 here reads CAWSVPAGGIGADTQYF. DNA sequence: TGTGCCTGGAGTGTACCAGCGGGAGGGATTGGTGCAGATACGCAGTATTTT.